The 25 T cell receptor beta chains in this list originate from one sample, sequenced in a study of blood T cell repertoires in COVID-19. TCRdb's copy holds only in-frame clones and misses some; the assay was immunoSEQ multiplex PCR. The data show about 89,000 clones, roughly nine tenths seen once. The sample comprised peripheral blood. The receptors here all came from a male donor with acute or convalescent COVID-19.

This chain links TRBV5-1 with TRBJ1-4; a weak D match, TRBD1 (6 bases). The CDR3 covers 14 residues. The V end lost 0 bases, the J end lost 7 bases, and 10 bases lay between the germline ends. The V gene's germline CDR1 is SGHRS and CDR2 YFSETQ. CDR3 nucleotides: TGCGCCAGCAGCTTGGGACAGGCGGGTGAAAAACTGTTTTTT. It encodes CASSLGQAGEKLFF.

The CDR3 region has the DNA TGTGCCAGCAGTTCCACTGGCCAGACAGAAGAAAAACTGTTTTTT. It translates to CASSSTGQTEEKLFF. The chain is built from TRBV5-5 and TRBJ1-4, with D perhaps matching TRBD1 (5 bases). CDR1 and CDR2 from the germline V gene are SGHKS and YYEKEE (reference sequence). The length of the CDR3 is 15 residues. V was pared by 5 bases and J by 8 bases, with 19 bases between.

The V call is TRBV30, the J call TRBJ2-7; 11 nucleotides match TRBD1. CDR3 size: 14 residues. Trimming removed 2 bases from V and 7 bases from J; junction bases left unmatched: 7. Germline CDR1 GTSNPN, CDR2 SVGIG (reference sequence). Written as DNA, the CDR3 is TGTGCCTGGAGTACCGGGACAGGGGGTCGGGAGCAGTACTTC. This codes for CAWSTGTGGREQYF.

J is TRBJ2-2 and V is TRBV7-3, with 7 bases that match TRBD2. CDR1 is SGHTA, CDR2 FQGTGA, per germline. Trimming took 2 bases from V and 6 from J; bases not matched to a gene: 3. CDR3 length: 14 amino acids. Here the CDR3 DNA reads TGTGCCAGCAGCTTAGGGGGAGGGCCCGGGGAGCTGTTTTTT. Its translation: CASSLGGGPGELFF.

The gene calls are TRBV11-2 and TRBJ2-7; D unclear. V lost 5 bases, J lost 6 bases, and 11 bases lay in between. The germline V gene has CDR1 SGHAT and CDR2 FQNNGV. CDR3 length equals 12 residues. The CDR3 region has the DNA TGTGCCAGCAGCCGCCCCGGTAGCGAGCAGTACTTC. Translation: CASSRPGSEQYF.

This chain connects TRBV7-8 to TRBJ2-7; tentatively, D is TRBD1 (6 bases). This CDR3 spans 14 amino acids. The V gene's germline CDR1 is SGHVS and CDR2 FQNEAQ. V gave up 5 bases and J gave up 4 bases, with 15 bases separating them. The CDR3 sequence: CASSPRTVPYEQYF. CDR3 sequence (DNA): TGTGCCAGCAGCCCCCGGACAGTTCCGTACGAGCAGTACTTC.

For the CDR3, the DNA is TGTGCCAGCAGCCAGGGACAGGGGGGTGAAAAACTGTTTTTT. Residues: CASSQGQGGEKLFF. The chain employs TRBV5-6 and TRBJ1-4; 11 bases are shared with TRBD1. The V gene end was trimmed by 4 bases and the J gene end by 7 bases; junction bases not matched to a gene: 3. Looked up from germline, CDR1 is SGHDT and CDR2 is YYEEEE. The CDR3 runs 14 residues. Based on the CDR3 plus reference TRBV5-6 and TRBJ1-4, the full variable domain is DAGVTQSPTHLIKTRGQQVTLRCSPKSGHDTVSWYQQALGQGPQFIFQYYEEEERQRGNFPDRFSGHQFPNYSSELNVNALLLGDSALYLCASSQGQGGEKLFFGSGTQLSVL.

CDR3 in DNA: TGTGCCAGCAGCCGATGGACAGAGATCTACGAGCAGTACTTC. Protein product: CASSRWTEIYEQYF. V and J are TRBV5-5 and TRBJ2-7, with D possibly TRBD1 on 6 matching bases. CDR3 length equals 14 residues. The V and J ends lost 4 bases and 3 bases respectively, with 14 bases between them. From germline, CDR1 is SGHKS and CDR2 YYEKEE (reference sequence).

The V and J genes are TRBV5-1 and TRBJ2-5; TRBD2 matches at 11 bases. Losses at the gene ends were 3 bases for V and 5 bases for J; bases not matched to a gene: 3. The CDR3 is made up of 14 amino acids. The germline V gene encodes CDR1 SGHRS and CDR2 YFSETQ. CDR3: CASSSLAGGETQYF. In DNA form, the CDR3 reads TGCGCCAGCAGCTCTTTAGCGGGGGGGGAGACCCAGTACTTC.

The rearrangement joins TRBV6-4 to TRBJ2-2; 8 bases are a match to TRBD2. The CDR3 covers 15 residues. Germline values: CDR1 MRHNA, CDR2 SNTAGT. V trimming: 6 bases; J trimming: 5 bases; junction bases outside the gene matches: 8. The chain's CDR3 is CASSGGASKTGELFF. In nucleotides, the CDR3 is TGTGCCAGCAGCGGGGGGGCTAGTAAGACCGGGGAGCTGTTTTTT.

The rearrangement uses TRBV10-3 and TRBJ1-1; D might be TRBD1 (6 bases). Per germline, CDR1 ENHRY and CDR2 SYGVKD. This CDR3 has 15 amino acids. V shed 0 bases and J shed 0 bases, with 8 bases lying between them. The CDR3 nucleotides are TGTGCCATCAGTGAGTCGGACAGAATGAACACTGAAGCTTTCTTT. Translation: CAISESDRMNTEAFF.

The chain combines TRBV5-4 with TRBJ2-3; 16 positions agree with TRBD2. There are 20 residues in the CDR3. Germline lookup yields CDR1 SGHNT and CDR2 YYREEE (reference sequence). V lost 7 bases to trimming and J lost 0 bases; unmatched junction nucleotides: 14. CDR3 sequence reads: CASGWSIGTSGGASTDTQYF. Here the CDR3 DNA reads TGTGCCAGCGGTTGGTCAATCGGGACTAGCGGGGGGGCAAGCACAGATACGCAGTATTTT. Full variable domain (remainder filled in from reference TRBV5-4 and TRBJ2-3): ETGVTQSPTHLIKTRGQQVTLRCSSQSGHNTVSWYQQALGQGPQFIFQYYREEENGRGNFPPRFSGLQFPNYSSELNVNALELDDSALYLCASGWSIGTSGGASTDTQYFGPGTRLTVL.

This clone showed up just once. This sequence joins TRBV6-1 and TRBJ2-5; 9 bases are shared with TRBD1. J was trimmed by 5 bases and V by 4 bases; bases with no gene match: 11. The length of the CDR3 is 16 residues. Germline lookup yields CDR1 MNHNS and CDR2 SASEGT. The CDR3 nucleotides are TGTGCCAGCAGTGGGCGTTCCGGGACAGGGCTCGAGACCCAGTACTTC. Translated, it gives CASSGRSGTGLETQYF.

The chain carries TRBV18 and TRBJ1-3; the D is unclear. The CDR3 runs to 15 residues. Per the germline V gene, CDR1 is KGHSH and CDR2 is LQKENI. The V and J ends lost 0 bases and 0 bases respectively, with 6 bases between them. The CDR3 reads CASSPPSNSGNTIYF. The CDR3 nucleotides are TGTGCCAGCTCACCACCGTCTAACTCTGGAAACACCATATATTTT.

The chain joins TRBV5-1 to TRBJ1-3; 11 nucleotides agree with TRBD1. The CDR3 length is 16 residues. Germline trimming cut 1 base from V and 2 bases from J; bases unmatched to any gene: 2. The germline V gene has CDR1 SGHRS and CDR2 YFSETQ. The CDR3 DNA reads TGCGCCAGCAGCTTGTCGGGACAGGGGGCTGGAAACACCATATATTTT. It codes for CASSLSGQGAGNTIYF.

V is TRBV10-3 and J is TRBJ2-7; D perhaps matches TRBD2 (6 bases). The V gene's germline CDR1 is ENHRY and CDR2 SYGVKD. The CDR3 is 14 residues long. V was cut by 5 bases and J by 7 bases, with 18 bases left in between. In DNA, the CDR3 is TGTGCCATCAGTTTGGAGGAGGGGTCGAGGGAGCAGTACTTC. It yields the protein CAISLEEGSREQYF.

CDR3 DNA: TGTGCCAGCAGCTTGGTGGGGGCTTATACAGATACGCAGTATTTT. Amino acids: CASSLVGAYTDTQYF. V and J are TRBV5-5 and TRBJ2-3, with TRBD1 as a possible D gene (6 bases). Looked up from germline, CDR1 is SGHKS and CDR2 is YYEKEE (reference sequence). CDR3 length: 15 residues. With 0 bases removed from V and 3 bases from J, the gap between germline ends came to 11 bases.

V and J are TRBV3-1 (or the pseudogene TRBV3-2) and TRBJ1-2; D perhaps matches TRBD1 (5 bases). V lost 3 bases and J lost 4, with 12 bases in between. Germline CDR1 and CDR2: LGHDT and YNNKEL (reference sequence). There are 14 residues in the CDR3. In DNA, the CDR3 is TGTGCCAGCAGCCACCTCAGGGCTGCCTATGGCTACACCTTC. The encoded protein is CASSHLRAAYGYTF.

The rearrangement links TRBV6-1 to TRBJ1-6; the D gene is possibly TRBD1 (5 bases). CDR1 is MNHNS, CDR2 SASEGT, per germline. This CDR3 is 16 amino acids long. Trimming took off 2 bases at V and 8 bases at J, with 16 bases between the two ends. The CDR3 region has the DNA TGTGCCAGCAGTGAAACATCCGGGACGGGAGATTCACCCCTCCACTTT. Encoded protein: CASSETSGTGDSPLHF.

The chain is built from TRBV3-1 (or the pseudogene TRBV3-2) and TRBJ2-1; no clear D gene. The CDR3 length is 14 residues. Germline values: CDR1 LGHDT, CDR2 YNNKEL (reference sequence). The V end lost 0 bases, the J end lost 8 bases, and 11 bases lay between the germline ends. This CDR3 is CASSQDSQSDEQFF. For the CDR3, the DNA is TGTGCCAGCAGCCAAGATTCACAGTCCGATGAGCAGTTCTTC.

The chain has TRBV19 and TRBJ1-5; tentatively, D is TRBD1 (6 bases). Trimming left V 5 bases short and J 4 bases short, with 15 bases between. Germline loops: CDR1 LNHDA, CDR2 SQIVND (reference sequence). The CDR3 is 15 residues long. CDR3 sequence reads: CASSDISRGNQPQHF. As DNA, the CDR3 is TGTGCCAGTAGTGATATAAGCAGGGGAAATCAGCCCCAGCATTTT.

The chain links TRBV5-1 to TRBJ2-7, with D perhaps TRBD1 (5 bases). Germline values: CDR1 SGHRS, CDR2 YFSETQ. Trimming pared 3 bases from V and 3 bases from J, leaving 10 bases between. This CDR3 contains 13 residues. The chain's CDR3 is CASSSTGRYEQYF. CDR3 in DNA: TGCGCCAGCAGCTCAACAGGACGCTACGAGCAGTACTTC.

V usage is TRBV5-5 and J usage is TRBJ2-3, with 8 bases identical to TRBD2. CDR3 length: 17 residues. V lost 4 bases and J lost 0; bases outside the gene matches: 10. In germline, CDR1 is SGHKS, CDR2 YYEKEE (reference sequence). The CDR3, as DNA: TGTGCCAGCAGCCTACATGAGTCTAGCGGGAGCACAGATACGCAGTATTTT. It yields the protein CASSLHESSGSTDTQYF.

CDR3 protein: CASSLAVLYQETQYF. CDR3 in DNA: TGCGCCAGCAGCTTGGCTGTTTTGTACCAAGAGACCCAGTACTTC. The chain joins TRBV5-1 to TRBJ2-5; no definite D call. Between the trimmed V and J ends, which lost 0 bases and 0 bases, there was a span of 9 bases. CDR1 is SGHRS, CDR2 YFSETQ, per germline. This CDR3 is built from 15 residues.

The chain joins TRBV25-1 to TRBJ1-6; no definite D call. V lost 5 bases and J 9 bases, leaving 17 bases between the germline ends. This CDR3 has 15 amino acids. The germline V gene encodes CDR1 MGHDK and CDR2 SYGVNS. In nucleotides, the CDR3 is TGTGCCAGCAGTTTCTCTGCGGGGTCCGGTTCACCCCTCCACTTT. Protein: CASSFSAGSGSPLHF.